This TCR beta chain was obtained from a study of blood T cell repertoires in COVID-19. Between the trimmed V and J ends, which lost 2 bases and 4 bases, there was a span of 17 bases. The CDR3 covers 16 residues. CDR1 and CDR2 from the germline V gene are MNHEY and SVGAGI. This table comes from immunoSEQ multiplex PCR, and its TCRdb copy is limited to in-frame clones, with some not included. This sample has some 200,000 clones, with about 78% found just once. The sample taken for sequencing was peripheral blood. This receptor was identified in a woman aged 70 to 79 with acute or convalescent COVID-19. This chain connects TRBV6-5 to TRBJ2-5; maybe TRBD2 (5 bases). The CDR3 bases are TGTGCCAGCAGTTACCCCAATATACGGGGTGGAGAGACCCAGTACTTC. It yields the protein CASSYPNIRGGETQYF.